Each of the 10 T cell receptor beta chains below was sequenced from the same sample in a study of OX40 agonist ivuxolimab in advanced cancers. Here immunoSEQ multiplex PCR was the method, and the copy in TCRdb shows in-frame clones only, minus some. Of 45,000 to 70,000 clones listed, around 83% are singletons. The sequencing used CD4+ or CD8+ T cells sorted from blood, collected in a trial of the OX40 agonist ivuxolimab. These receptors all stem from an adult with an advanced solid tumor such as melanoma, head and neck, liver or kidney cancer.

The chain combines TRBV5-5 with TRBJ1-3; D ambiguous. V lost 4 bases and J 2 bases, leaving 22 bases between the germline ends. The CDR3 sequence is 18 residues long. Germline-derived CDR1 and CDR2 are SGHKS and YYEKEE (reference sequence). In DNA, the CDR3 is TGTGCCAGCAGCCGGGGTAATGGGATCGCTATCCCTGGAAACACCATATATTTT. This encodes CASSRGNGIAIPGNTIYF.

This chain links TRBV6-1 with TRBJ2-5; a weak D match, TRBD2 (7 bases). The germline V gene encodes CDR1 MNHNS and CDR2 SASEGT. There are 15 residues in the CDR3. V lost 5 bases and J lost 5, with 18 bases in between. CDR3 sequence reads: CASSRPGGRGETQYF. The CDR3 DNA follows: TGTGCCAGCAGTAGACCCGGGGGGCGAGGGGAGACCCAGTACTTC.

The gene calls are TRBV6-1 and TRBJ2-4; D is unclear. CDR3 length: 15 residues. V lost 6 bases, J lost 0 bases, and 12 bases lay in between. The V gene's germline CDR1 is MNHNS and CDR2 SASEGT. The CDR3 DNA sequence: TGTGCCAGCAGGACCAGTTCGGTAGCCAAAAACATTCAGTACTTC. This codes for CASRTSSVAKNIQYF.

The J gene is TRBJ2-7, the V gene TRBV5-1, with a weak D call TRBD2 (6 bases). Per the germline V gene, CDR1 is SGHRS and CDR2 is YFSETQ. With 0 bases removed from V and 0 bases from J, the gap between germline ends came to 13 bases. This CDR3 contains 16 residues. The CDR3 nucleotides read TGCGCCAGCAGCTTGGGATTGCGGGGTACCTCCTACGAGCAGTACTTC. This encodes CASSLGLRGTSYEQYF. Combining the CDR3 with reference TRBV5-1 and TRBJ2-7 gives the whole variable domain KAGVTQTPRYLIKTRGQQVTLSCSPISGHRSVSWYQQTPGQGLQFLFEYFSETQRNKGNFPGRFSGRQFSNSRSEMNVSTLELGDSALYLCASSLGLRGTSYEQYFGPGTRLTVT.

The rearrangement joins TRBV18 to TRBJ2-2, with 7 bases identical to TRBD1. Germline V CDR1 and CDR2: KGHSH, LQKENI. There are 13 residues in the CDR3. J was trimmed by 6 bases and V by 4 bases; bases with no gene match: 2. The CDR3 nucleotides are TGTGCCAGCTCACGGGACAGATCCGGGGAGCTGTTTTTT. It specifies CASSRDRSGELFF.

As DNA, the CDR3 is TGTGCCAGCAGCTTGGGACAGGGGGCGAACACCGGGGAGCTGTTTTTT. The encoded protein is CASSLGQGANTGELFF. This sequence joins TRBV5-4 and TRBJ2-2, with 9 bases matching TRBD1. The V segment lost 0 bases and the J segment 0 bases; nucleotides outside the gene matches: 0. The CDR3 extends over 16 amino acids. CDR1 and CDR2 (germline): SGHNT, YYREEE (reference sequence).

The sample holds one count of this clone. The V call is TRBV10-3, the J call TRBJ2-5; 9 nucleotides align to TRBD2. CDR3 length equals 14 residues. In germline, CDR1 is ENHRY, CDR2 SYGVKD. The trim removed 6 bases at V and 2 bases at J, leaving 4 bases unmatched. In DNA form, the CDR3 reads TGTGCCATCAGACTAGCGGGTGATCAAGAGACCCAGTACTTC. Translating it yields CAIRLAGDQETQYF.

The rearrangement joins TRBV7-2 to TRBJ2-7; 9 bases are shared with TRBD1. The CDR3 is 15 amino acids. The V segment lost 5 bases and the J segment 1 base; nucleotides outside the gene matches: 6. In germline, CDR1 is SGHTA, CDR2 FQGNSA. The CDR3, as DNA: TGTGCCAGCAGCCCCGGGACAGGGAATTCCTACGAGCAGTACTTC. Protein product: CASSPGTGNSYEQYF.

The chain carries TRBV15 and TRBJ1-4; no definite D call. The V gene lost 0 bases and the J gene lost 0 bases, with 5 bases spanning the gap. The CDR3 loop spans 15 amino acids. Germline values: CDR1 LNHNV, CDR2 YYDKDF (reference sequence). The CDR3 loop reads CATSREAPTNEKLFF. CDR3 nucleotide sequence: TGTGCCACCAGCAGAGAGGCCCCAACTAATGAAAAACTGTTTTTT.

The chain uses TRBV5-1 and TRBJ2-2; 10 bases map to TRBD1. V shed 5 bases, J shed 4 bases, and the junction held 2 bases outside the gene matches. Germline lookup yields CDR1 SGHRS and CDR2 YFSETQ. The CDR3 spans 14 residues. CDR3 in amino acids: CASRGTGATGELFF. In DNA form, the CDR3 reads TGCGCCAGCAGAGGGACAGGGGCCACCGGGGAGCTGTTTTTT. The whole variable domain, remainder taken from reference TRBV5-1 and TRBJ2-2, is KAGVTQTPRYLIKTRGQQVTLSCSPISGHRSVSWYQQTPGQGLQFLFEYFSETQRNKGNFPGRFSGRQFSNSRSEMNVSTLELGDSALYLCASRGTGATGELFFGEGSRLTVL.